The entry below describes one T cell receptor beta chain. The clone's antigen remains unknown. No base quality values were provided; no much bigger clone lies one nucleotide off. This entry comes from a study of cytomegalovirus exposure and HLA in healthy donors (dated by TCRdb to the late 2010s). Looking at the study overall: In an earlier analysis of around 540 of the donors, about 260 Gb of sequence data and 120 million or so unique TCR beta sequences from 150 million to 200 million T cells were reported. Roughly 300 gigabases of sequencing data and roughly 90 million unique TCR sequences were included in an early release covering roughly 600 HLA-typed donors. The genetic ancestry cluster associated with self-reported Caucasian donors included around four fifths of the 350 to 500 genotyped donors. The study was designed to test whether signatures of past pathogen exposure could be identified by cataloging public T cell receptors. Using immunosequencing, the study profiled T cell repertoires from roughly 650 subjects and related those repertoires to cytomegalovirus serostatus. A separate validation cohort of more than 100 different subjects was used in addition to the approximately 700-subject first cohort. The study combined high-throughput TCR immunosequencing, statistical association of individual TCRs with disease status, and machine learning to predict cytomegalovirus infection status. A later analysis re-analyzed previously published TCR beta repertoires from roughly 690 donors and added high-resolution HLA genotyping to study TCR occurrence patterns. The later analysis used no new phenotypic data to find candidate immune exposures, relying instead on TCR beta sequences and their occurrence across donors. In an earlier analysis of roughly 540 of the donors, high-throughput TCR beta sequencing was used to judge whether each TCR beta V gene segment behaved as functional or pseudogenic. Donor age, sex, ethnicity and CMV serostatus were compiled together with the repertoire data. Genome-wide SNP genotypes for about 65% of the 666 donors were used in a later genetic analysis, which treated that subset as a discovery cohort. All discovery cohort repertoires had been generated using a single sequencing platform. HLA typing included class I and class II loci at four-digit resolution. Typing coverage varied by locus: roughly 629-640 donors for A, B, C, DRB1 and DQB1; approximately 500 for DQA1; more than 600 for DPA1; fewer than 480 for DPB1. Five DR-DQ haplotypes were treated as single units for association and clustering because of strong linkage in the cohort. Among 300 to 450 genotyped donors of the cohort, an average of approximately 240,000 unique TCR beta nucleotide sequences were sequenced per donor, about a sixth of them non-productive.

CDR1 and CDR2 are read off the germline V gene (reference sequence) as LNHDA and SQIVND. The germline ends are 12 bases apart after V is trimmed by 6 bases and J by 0 bases. Taken from cysteine to phenylalanine, the CDR3 has 16 residues. Kept here is only the CDR3 DNA, which spans 48 bases and is read in frame from base 1. Here is what the overall study found, with its caveats: The study listed 164 TCR beta chains as associated with cytomegalovirus. A further reported finding was that TCR beta sequences accurately predicted the HLA-A and HLA-B alleles for most subjects in the first cohort. A later genetic analysis associated a missense DCLRE1C variant with V-gene and J-gene trimming of TCR beta chains, and an independent cohort replicated the association. In a later analysis, HLA-associated TCR beta chains were found to be more clonally expanded and to have lower generation probabilities than equally common non-associated chains. This cohort had only TCR beta chains sequenced, and the lack of alpha or paired-chain data limited which features could be detected. In an earlier analysis of around 600 of the donors, most TCR beta V segments were observed in productive rearrangements about 90% or about 30% of the time, broadly matching IMGT annotations. A later analysis reported that several top co-occurrence clusters appeared linked to parvovirus B19, influenza, CMV and Epstein-Barr virus. Most CMV-associated TCR beta chains appeared to be HLA-restricted in a later analysis, and the HLA associations seemed to be driven largely by CMV exposure. Compared with the approximately 710-donor mean, donors in an Asian-associated ancestry cluster had fewer N-insertions in productive TCRs, according to a later genetic analysis. The authors suggested that the approach could potentially be generalized to other disease states and immunological phenotypes. In vitro tests confirmed that a few of the cytomegalovirus-associated TCR beta chains recognize cytomegalovirus antigens. In a later analysis, the rate of TCR association differed among HLA loci, with DRB1 alleles having the most associated TCRs and HLA-C alleles having the fewest. When HLA alleles, especially DR and DQ, strongly co-occurred, TCR associations were difficult to assign to individual alleles. Specific HLA alleles were associated with 15,000 to 20,000 TCR beta sequences at a false discovery rate of 0.05 in a later analysis. The 87-base-pair reads could not distinguish some IMGT-functional V segments, including TRBV6-2 and TRBV6-3, so those segments were excluded. The presence/absence analyses assumed that sequencing depth was roughly uniform across donors, and that assumption may not be true. The classifier was reported to diagnose cytomegalovirus status with high specificity and sensitivity in both the original cohort and the validation cohort. Immune exposure information for the cohort was limited to CMV serostatus. Most TCR sequences were seen in very few donors, while some public TCRs were found in many individuals. Because some donors lacked HLA typing at each locus, the association tests relied only on the typed subset. Because counts were too low, fewer than 20 rarely observed V segments, including chromosome 9 orphons, were excluded from the earlier analysis of a few hundred of the donors. The sequencing pipeline was judged likely to have produced a cluster of highly shared sequence variants as a technical artifact. Correlated functional status among segregating V segments might reflect linkage disequilibrium, but an unknown experimental factor could not be ruled out.

The cohort comprised 666 healthy bone marrow donors. All cohort members were sampled while nominally healthy, although unrecorded immune exposures were likely present. The donor was CMV seronegative and belonged to the group of several hundred seronegative cohort members. Every donor gave a peripheral blood sample, and the peripheral blood mononuclear cells from that sample were used for TCR beta sequencing. The Qiagen DNeasy Blood Extraction Kit was used to extract genomic DNA from the blood cell samples. Library preparation employed the immunoSEQ multiplex PCR assay. A mixture of 60 forward primers for TCR Vbeta segments and 13 reverse primers for TCR Jbeta segments was used in the multiplex PCR. The CDR3 region of rearranged TCR beta genes was amplified from genomic DNA with a multiplex PCR assay. Amplified TCR beta libraries were sequenced as 87-base-pair reads on the Illumina HiSeq System. The authors' analysis ran thus. In a later analysis, roughly 80 million unique TCR beta chains were counted across the 650 to 700 repertoires, and about 9.9 million of these chains were shared by at least two donors. Raw reads were error-corrected and collapsed into unique sequences with a nearest-neighbor algorithm that merged closely related sequences to remove PCR and sequencing errors. CDR3 sequences were aligned to IMGT reference sequences to assign V, D and J gene segments. For a sequence to be retained, a match of at least six nucleotides was required to both a V gene segment and a J gene segment. Rearrangements were called productive when the CDR3 lacked stop codons and stayed in frame with V and J; all others were non-productive. CDR3 was defined according to IMGT convention as the region running from the second conserved V-encoded cysteine to the conserved J-encoded phenylalanine. The earlier analysis of 587 of the donors excluded sequences that lacked an unambiguous match to a single V gene segment. In an earlier analysis of some 590 of the donors, a V segment was called functional when productive rearrangements were above 56.7%, and segregating when the standard deviation between donors exceeded 5%. A statistical classification framework was built to diagnose cytomegalovirus status from the catalog of TCR beta chain sequences. A later analysis assigned V and J genes by comparing TCR nucleotide sequences with IMGT/GENE-DB human TR gene sequences. The TCRdist pipeline was used in a later analysis to assign CDR3 sequences and most-parsimonious VDJ recombination scenarios. In a later analysis, every TCR beta chain was defined by the combination of its CDR3 amino acid sequence and its V-gene family, and reads without a unique V-gene family were dropped. As a way to deal with suspected cross-contamination and a sequencing artifact, a later analysis dropped roughly 620 nucleotide sequences that were highly shared and had low generation probability. In a later analysis, a clonal expansion index was calculated for each public chain from normalized within-repertoire ranks of inferred template counts. Generation probabilities in a later analysis came from a VDJ recombination model fitted to out-of-frame rearrangements, and those results were checked against IGoR. In a later analysis, TCR-TCR, TCR-HLA and TCR-CMV co-occurrence was scored with hypergeometric tests, and a repertoire-size bias correction was applied to TCR pairs. A later analysis estimated false discovery rates by permuting HLA or CMV assignments 20 times. A later analysis grouped co-occurring TCRs with DBSCAN, adding TCRdist sequence similarity when clustering within HLA-allele-positive subsets. Repertoires with fewer than 30,000 or more than 120,000 public chains, plus five repertoires with anomalous nucleotide sharing, were excluded from co-occurrence clustering. TCRdb re-hosts the immuneACCESS table, in-frame sequences only. Its copies lack some clones; in the studies checked, an unresolved V gene accounts for under half of them, and the cause for the rest is not known. V and J calls and clone size are copied from that table; D and trimming were computed from the DNA. This sample holds more than 100,000 clones; more than 70% were observed only once. About 1.1% of the sample comes from the top ten.

The clonotype comes from a male donor in good health and CMV-seronegative. The chain employs TRBV19 and TRBJ2-6, with no reliable assignment of the D segment. The sample consisted of PBMCs. The bases are TGTGCCAGTAGCTCTTTATTGGCCTCTGGGGCCAACGTCCTGACTTTC. This sequence encodes CASSSLLASGANVLTF.